The clone carrying this T cell receptor (beta chain) has just a few counts. Antigen: not known. The sample is drawn from a study of CD8 T cells in ankylosing spondylitis. As the method for making TCR beta libraries, quantitative 5'-RACE with molecular barcodes was used. One entry per CDR3 protein results from TCRdb running MiXCR on the 5' RACE reads. The sample contains more than 100,000 distinct CDR3 sequences, 15% to 20% of which appear only once. Study results and caveats: It appeared that ankylosing spondylitis blood was characterized by a TCR beta motif of eight highly homologous variants. Certain motif variants had earlier appeared in reactive arthritis synovial fluid and blood. It was reported that disease-linked clones were significantly enriched in matched ankylosing spondylitis synovial fluid. CD8+ by phenotype, disease-linked clones were relatively rare in peripheral blood.

In germline, CDR1 is SNHLY, CDR2 FYNNEI. Trimming at V came to 3 bases and at J to 6 bases, leaving 7 bases not matched to a gene. The CDR3 is 14 amino acids. The material sequenced was blood, either unsorted or a sorted T cell fraction (not recorded which). The chain is built from TRBV2 and TRBJ2-7; 8 nucleotides agree with TRBD1. The TCR was taken from a male donor with ankylosing spondylitis. In DNA, the CDR3 is TGTGCCAGCAGTGACAGGGGGCTGTTCCCCGAGCAGTACTTC. Encoded protein: CASSDRGLFPEQYF.